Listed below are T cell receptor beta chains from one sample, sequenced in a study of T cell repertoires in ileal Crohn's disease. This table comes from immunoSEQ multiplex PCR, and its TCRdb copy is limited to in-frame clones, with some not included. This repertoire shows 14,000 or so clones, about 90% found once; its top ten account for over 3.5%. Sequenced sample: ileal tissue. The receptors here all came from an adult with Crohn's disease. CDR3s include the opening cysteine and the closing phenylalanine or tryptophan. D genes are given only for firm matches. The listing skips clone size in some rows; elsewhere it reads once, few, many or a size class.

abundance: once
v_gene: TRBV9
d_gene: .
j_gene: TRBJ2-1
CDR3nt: TGTGCCAGCAGCGTAGCGGAGGTCAATGAGCAGTTCTTC
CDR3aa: CASSVAEVNEQFF

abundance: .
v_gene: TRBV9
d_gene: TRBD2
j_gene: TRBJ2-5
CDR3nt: TGTGCCAGCAGCGCGGACCATAGCGGGAGGGAGACCCAGTACTTC
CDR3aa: CASSADHSGRETQYF

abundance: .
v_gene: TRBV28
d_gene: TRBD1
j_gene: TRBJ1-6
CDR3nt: TGTGCCAGCAGTCTGGGACAGGTTGGTTCACCCCTCCACTTT
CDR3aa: CASSLGQVGSPLHF

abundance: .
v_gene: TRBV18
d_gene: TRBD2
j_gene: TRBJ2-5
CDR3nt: TGTGCCAGCTCACCAAGGCGGGGGGACCAAGAGACCCAGTACTTC
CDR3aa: CASSPRRGDQETQYF

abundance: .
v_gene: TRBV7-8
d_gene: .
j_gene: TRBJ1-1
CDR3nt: TGTGCCAGCAGCCCCATCTACCGGAACACTGAAGCTTTCTTT
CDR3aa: CASSPIYRNTEAFF

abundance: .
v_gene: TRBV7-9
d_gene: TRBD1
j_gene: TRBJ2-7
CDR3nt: TGTGCCAGCAGCTCAGCAGGACAGGTGGACGAGCAGTACTTC
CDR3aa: CASSSAGQVDEQYF

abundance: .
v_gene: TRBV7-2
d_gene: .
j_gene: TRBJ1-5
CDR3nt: TGTGCCAGCAGCTTACGCTACGGGAATCAGCCCCAGCATTTT
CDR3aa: CASSLRYGNQPQHF

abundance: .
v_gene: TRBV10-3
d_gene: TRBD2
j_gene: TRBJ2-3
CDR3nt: TGTGCCATCAGTTTTAGCGGGAGGGCCGGAGATACGCAGTATTTT
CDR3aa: CAISFSGRAGDTQYF

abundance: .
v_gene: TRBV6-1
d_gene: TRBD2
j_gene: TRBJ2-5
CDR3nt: TGTGCCAGCAGTGAAGCGCTTCGGGGGGGAAGGCAAGAGACCCAGTACTTC
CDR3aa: CASSEALRGGRQETQYF

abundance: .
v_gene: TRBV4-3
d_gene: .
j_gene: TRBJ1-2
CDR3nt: TGCGCCAGCAGCCAAGGGCGGGGGTCCGGCTATGGCTACACCTTC
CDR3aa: CASSQGRGSGYGYTF

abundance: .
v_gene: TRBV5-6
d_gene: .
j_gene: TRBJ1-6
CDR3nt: TGTGCCAGCAGCTTGGCTCGACAGGCCCTGTCCCACTTT
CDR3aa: CASSLARQALSHF

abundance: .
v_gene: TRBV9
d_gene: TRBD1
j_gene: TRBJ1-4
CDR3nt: TGTGCCAGCAGCGTGGGACAGGGATATGAAAAACTGTTTTTT
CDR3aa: CASSVGQGYEKLFF

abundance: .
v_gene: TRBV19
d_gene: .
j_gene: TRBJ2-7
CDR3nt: TGTGCCAGTAGTTTAAGGGCCCGGGGGGAGCAGTACTTC
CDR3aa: CASSLRARGEQYF

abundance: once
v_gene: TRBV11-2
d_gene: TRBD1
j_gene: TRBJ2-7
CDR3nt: TGCGCCAGCAGCCCGGCTCGACAGGGACGTTCCTCCTACGAGCAGTACTTC
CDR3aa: CASSPARQGRSSYEQYF

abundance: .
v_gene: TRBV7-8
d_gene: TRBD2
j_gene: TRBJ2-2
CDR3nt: TGTGCCGCCAGAGGGAGGGCCAACACCGGGGAGCTGTTTTTT
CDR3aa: CAARGRANTGELFF

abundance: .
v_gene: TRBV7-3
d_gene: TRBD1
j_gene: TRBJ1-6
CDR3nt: TGTGCCAGCAGCTTAATCTGGCTTGAAGGGGACAGGGGAAATTCACCCCTCCACTTT
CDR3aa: CASSLIWLEGDRGNSPLHF

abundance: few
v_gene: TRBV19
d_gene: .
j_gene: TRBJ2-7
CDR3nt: TGTGCCAGTAGTATAACAAATTCCTACGAGCAGTACTTC
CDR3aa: CASSITNSYEQYF

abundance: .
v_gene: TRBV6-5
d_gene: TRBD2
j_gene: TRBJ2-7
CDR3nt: TGTGCCAGCAGTTACTCTAGCGGGGGGGCCTACGAGCAGTACTTC
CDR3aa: CASSYSSGGAYEQYF

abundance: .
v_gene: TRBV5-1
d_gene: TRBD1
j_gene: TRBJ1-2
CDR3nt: TGCGCCAGCAGCACGGGACAGGGGAACTATGGCTACACCTTC
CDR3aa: CASSTGQGNYGYTF

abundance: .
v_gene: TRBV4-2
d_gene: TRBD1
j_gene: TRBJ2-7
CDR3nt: TGTGCCAGCAGCCCAGGACAGGGGGGCTACGAGCAGTACTTC
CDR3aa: CASSPGQGGYEQYF

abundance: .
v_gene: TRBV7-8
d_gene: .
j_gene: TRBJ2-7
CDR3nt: TGTGCCAGCCGCTCCGTCCCTGGGGGCGACGAGCAGTACTTC
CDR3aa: CASRSVPGGDEQYF

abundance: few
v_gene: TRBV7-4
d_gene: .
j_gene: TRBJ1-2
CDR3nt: TGTGCCAGCTTAGAACAGGGCGCGGGCTACACCTTC
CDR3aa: CASLEQGAGYTF

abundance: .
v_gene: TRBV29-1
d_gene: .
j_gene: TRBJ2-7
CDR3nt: TGCAGCGTTCTTGGGGGCGCGTCCTACGAGCAGTACTTC
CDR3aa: CSVLGGASYEQYF

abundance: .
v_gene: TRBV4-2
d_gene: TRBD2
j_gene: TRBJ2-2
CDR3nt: TGTGCCAGCAGCCCCTCGGGGACTAGCGGGGCCGGGGAGCTGTTTTTT
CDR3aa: CASSPSGTSGAGELFF

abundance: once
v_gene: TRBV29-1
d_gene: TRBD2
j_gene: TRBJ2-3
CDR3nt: TGCAGCCTCCGGGAGGGAGGGTCGGATACGCAGTATTTT
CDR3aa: CSLREGGSDTQYF

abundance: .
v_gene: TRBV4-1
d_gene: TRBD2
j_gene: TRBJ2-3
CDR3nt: TGCGCCAGCAGCCAAGAGGTCCTAGCGGGGCGCACAGATACGCAGTATTTT
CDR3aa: CASSQEVLAGRTDTQYF

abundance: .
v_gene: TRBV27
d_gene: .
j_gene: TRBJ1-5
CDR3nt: TGTGCCAGCAGTCCACGGACTGCTAGCAATCAGCCCCAGCATTTT
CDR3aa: CASSPRTASNQPQHF

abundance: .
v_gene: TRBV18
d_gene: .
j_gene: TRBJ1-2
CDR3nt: TGTGCCAGCTCACCAGGCGGGGAATCCGGCTATGGCTACACCTTC
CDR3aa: CASSPGGESGYGYTF

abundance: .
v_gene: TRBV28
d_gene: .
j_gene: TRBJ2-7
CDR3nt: TGTGCCAGCAGTTTGGGAGGCAGCGGTTACGAGCAGTACTTC
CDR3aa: CASSLGGSGYEQYF

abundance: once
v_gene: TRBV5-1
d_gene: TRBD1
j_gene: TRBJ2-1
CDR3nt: TGCGCCAGCAGCTCGAGACAGGGGAAAGGGGAGCAGTTCTTC
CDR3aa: CASSSRQGKGEQFF